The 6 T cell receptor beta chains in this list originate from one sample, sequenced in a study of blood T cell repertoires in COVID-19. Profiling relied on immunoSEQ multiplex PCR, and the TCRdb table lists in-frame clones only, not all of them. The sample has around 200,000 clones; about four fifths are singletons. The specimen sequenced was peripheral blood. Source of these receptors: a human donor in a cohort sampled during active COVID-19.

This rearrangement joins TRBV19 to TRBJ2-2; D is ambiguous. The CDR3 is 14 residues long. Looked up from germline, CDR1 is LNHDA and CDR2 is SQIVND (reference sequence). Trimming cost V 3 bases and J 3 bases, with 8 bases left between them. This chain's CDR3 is CASSMRQYTGELFF. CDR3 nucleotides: TGTGCCAGTAGTATGCGGCAGTACACCGGGGAGCTGTTTTTT.

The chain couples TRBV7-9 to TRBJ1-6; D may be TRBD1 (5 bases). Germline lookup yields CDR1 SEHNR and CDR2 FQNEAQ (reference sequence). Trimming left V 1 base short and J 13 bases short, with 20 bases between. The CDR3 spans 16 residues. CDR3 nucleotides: TGTGCCAGCAGCTTAGGGGGGGGACCGAGGATTTTCCCCCTCCACTTT. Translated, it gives CASSLGGGPRIFPLHF.

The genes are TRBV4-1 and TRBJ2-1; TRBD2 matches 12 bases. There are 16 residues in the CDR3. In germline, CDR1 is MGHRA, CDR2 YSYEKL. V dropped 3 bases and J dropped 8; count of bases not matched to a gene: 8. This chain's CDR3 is CASSQSLAGGQDEQFF. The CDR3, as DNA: TGCGCCAGCAGCCAGTCTCTAGCGGGGGGGCAGGATGAGCAGTTCTTC.

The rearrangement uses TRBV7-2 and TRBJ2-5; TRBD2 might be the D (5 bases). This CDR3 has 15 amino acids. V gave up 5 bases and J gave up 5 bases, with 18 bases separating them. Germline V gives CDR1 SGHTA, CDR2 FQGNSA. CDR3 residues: CASSLRPVPGETQYF. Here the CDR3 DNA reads TGTGCCAGCAGCCTTCGACCGGTACCGGGGGAGACCCAGTACTTC.

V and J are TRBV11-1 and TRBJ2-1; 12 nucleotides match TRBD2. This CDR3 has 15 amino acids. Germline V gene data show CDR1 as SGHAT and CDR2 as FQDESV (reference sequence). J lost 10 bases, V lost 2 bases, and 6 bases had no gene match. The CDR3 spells CASSLRLAGAQEQFF. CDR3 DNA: TGTGCCAGCAGCTTAAGACTAGCGGGGGCCCAGGAGCAGTTCTTC.

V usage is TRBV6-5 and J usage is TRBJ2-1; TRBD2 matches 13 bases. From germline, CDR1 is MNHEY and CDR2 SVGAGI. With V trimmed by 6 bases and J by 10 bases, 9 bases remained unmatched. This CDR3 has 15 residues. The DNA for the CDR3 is TGTGCCAGCAGCATGACTAGCGGGGGGAACGGCGAGCAGTTCTTC. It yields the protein CASSMTSGGNGEQFF.